What follows describes a single TCR beta chain. This sample was included in a study of shared clonotypes between healthy human individuals. As originally analysed: Filtering differed, since immunoSEQ gave only junction sequences and no quality scores. Clones were read by immunoSEQ multiplex PCR, and TCRdb kept only the in-frame ones, dropping some. Clone size and V and J calls were adopted from that table, with D and trimming inferred from the DNA. Of some 900,000 clones in the sample, roughly 72% were seen once. From CD4+ cells came CD45RA+ naive and CD45RA-negative memory subsets. This TCR came from a man younger than 30 in good health. Material for sequencing was memory CD4+ T cells sorted from blood. Subset specified: CD45RA-negative fraction.

CDR3 nucleotides: TGCGCCATCCACAGGGCTCAACCCCTCAATGAGCAGTTCTTC. Protein sequence: CAIHRAQPLNEQFF. The rearrangement uses TRBV23-1 and TRBJ2-1, with a possible D match to TRBD1 (6 bases). TRBV23-1 qualifies as an ORF whose function is uncertain. Between the trimmed V and J ends, which lost 10 bases and 6 bases, there was a span of 19 bases. The CDR3 covers 14 residues.